The clone carrying this T cell receptor (beta chain) was counted ten times or more. Both TCRalpha and TCRbeta chains were reverse transcribed with V-gene-specific primers. The authors amplified TCRs for roughly 20 PCR cycles with a constant-region primer and a V-primer adapter. Amplification of isolated mRNA was accomplished via in vitro transcription. TCRdb processed the reads anew with MiXCR; each CDR3 protein has one entry. Found here are approximately 100,000 distinct CDR3 sequences, about 20% of them singletons; the top ten hold about 4%. Time point: after trial treatment. Treatment noted: LDRT plus nivolumab, ipilimumab, low-dose cyclophosphamide and aspirin (RACIN trial). Each eligible patient had an advanced solid tumor, and these tumors lacked tumor-infiltrating lymphocytes. CDR3 length: 17 amino acids. The trim removed 5 bases at V and 3 bases at J, leaving 6 bases unmatched. Germline V gives CDR1 SEHNR, CDR2 FQNEAQ (reference sequence).

This sample was taken from a study of low-dose radiotherapy and immunotherapy resistance in tumors. For the study at large: Cohort 2 patients were irradiated with 1 Gy every two weeks, reaching 13 Gy over 26 weeks. Aspirin 300 mg was given orally each day for four cycles from cycle 1 day 1.

This chain connects TRBV7-9 to TRBJ2-1, with 14 bases fitting TRBD2. This sequence originates from a male donor with prostate cancer. Specimen: PBMCs, collected after low-dose radiotherapy plus immunotherapy. The CDR3 reads CASSRGLAGDFYNEQFF. Written as DNA, the CDR3 is TGTGCCAGCAGCCGGGGACTAGCGGGGGACTTCTACAATGAGCAGTTCTTC.